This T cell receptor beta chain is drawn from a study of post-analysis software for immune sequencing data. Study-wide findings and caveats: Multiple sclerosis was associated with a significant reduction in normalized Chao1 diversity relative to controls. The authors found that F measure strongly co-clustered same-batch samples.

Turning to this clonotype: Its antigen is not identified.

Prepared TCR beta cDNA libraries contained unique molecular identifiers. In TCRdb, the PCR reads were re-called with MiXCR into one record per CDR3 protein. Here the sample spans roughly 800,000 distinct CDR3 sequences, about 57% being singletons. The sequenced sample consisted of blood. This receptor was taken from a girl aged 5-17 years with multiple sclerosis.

The CDR3 region is CASSPEGTGGGEKLFF. CDR3 DNA: TGCGCCAGCAGCCCGGAAGGGACAGGGGGAGGTGAAAAACTGTTTTTT. The gene calls are TRBV5-1 and TRBJ1-4, with TRBD1 matching over 11 bases. There are 16 residues in the CDR3. V dropped 4 bases and J dropped 7; count of bases not matched to a gene: 9. Germline lookup yields CDR1 SGHRS and CDR2 YFSETQ.